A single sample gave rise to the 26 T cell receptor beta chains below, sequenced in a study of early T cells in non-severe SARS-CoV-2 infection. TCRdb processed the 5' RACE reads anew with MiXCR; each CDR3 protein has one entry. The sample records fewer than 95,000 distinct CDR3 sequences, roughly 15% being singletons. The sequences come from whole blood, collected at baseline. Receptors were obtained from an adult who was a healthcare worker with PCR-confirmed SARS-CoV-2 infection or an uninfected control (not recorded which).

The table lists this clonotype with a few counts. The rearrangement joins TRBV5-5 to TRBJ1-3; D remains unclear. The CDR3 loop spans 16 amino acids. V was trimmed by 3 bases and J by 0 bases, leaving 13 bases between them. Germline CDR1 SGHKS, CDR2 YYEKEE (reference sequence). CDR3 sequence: CASSSSFPRSGNTIYF. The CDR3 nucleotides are TGTGCCAGCAGCTCCAGTTTCCCACGCTCTGGAAACACCATATATTTT.

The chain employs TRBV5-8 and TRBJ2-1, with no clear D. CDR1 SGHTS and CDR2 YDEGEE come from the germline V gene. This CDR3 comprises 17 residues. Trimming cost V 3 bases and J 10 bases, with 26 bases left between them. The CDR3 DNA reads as TGTGCCAGCAGCTCAATCGGTATGGGATATGCGACGGAGGAGCAGTTCTTC. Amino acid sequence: CASSSIGMGYATEEQFF.

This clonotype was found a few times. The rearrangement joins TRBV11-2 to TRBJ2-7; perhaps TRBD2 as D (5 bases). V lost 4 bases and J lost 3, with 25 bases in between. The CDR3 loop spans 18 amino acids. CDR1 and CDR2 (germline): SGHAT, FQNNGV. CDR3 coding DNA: TGTGCCAGCAGCTCCCTCAGAGGAAGGACTCCCCAAATCTACGAGCAGTACTTC. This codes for CASSSLRGRTPQIYEQYF.

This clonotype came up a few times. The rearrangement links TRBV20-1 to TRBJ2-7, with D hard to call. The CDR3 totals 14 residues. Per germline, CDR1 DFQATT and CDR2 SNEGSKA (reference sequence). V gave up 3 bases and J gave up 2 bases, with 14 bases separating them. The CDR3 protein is CSASVGVPTYEQYF. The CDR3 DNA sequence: TGCAGTGCTAGTGTGGGCGTCCCCACCTACGAGCAGTACTTC.

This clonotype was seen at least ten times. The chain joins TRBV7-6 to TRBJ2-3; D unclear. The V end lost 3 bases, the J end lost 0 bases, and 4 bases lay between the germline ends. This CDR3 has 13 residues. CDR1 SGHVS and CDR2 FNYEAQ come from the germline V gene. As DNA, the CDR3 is TGTGCCAGCAGCTTTTCTAGCACAGATACGCAGTATTTT. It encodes CASSFSSTDTQYF.

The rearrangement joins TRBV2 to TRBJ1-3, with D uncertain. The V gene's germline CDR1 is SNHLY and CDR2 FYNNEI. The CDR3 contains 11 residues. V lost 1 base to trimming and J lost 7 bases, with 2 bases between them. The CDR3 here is CASSEGNTIYF. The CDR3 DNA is TGTGCCAGCAGTGAAGGGAACACCATATATTTT.

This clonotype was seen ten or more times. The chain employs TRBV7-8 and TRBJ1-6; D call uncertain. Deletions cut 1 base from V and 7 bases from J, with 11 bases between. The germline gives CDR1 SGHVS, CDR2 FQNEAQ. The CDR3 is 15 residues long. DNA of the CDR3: TGTGCCAGCAGCTTAGGTGCCAGGATGAATTCACCCCTCCACTTT. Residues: CASSLGARMNSPLHF.

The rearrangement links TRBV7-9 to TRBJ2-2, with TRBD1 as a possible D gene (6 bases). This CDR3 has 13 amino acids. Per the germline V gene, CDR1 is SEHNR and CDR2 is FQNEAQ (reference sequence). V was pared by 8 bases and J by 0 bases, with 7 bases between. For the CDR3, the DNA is TGTGCCAGCGGACAGTCGAACACCGGGGAGCTGTTTTTT. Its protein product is CASGQSNTGELFF.

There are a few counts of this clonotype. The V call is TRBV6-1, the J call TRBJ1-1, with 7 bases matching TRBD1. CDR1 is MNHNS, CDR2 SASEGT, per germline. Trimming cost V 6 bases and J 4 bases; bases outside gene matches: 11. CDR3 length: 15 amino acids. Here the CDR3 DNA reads TGTGCCAGCAGAACAACCGACAGGGCCGGCACTGAAGCTTTCTTT. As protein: CASRTTDRAGTEAFF.

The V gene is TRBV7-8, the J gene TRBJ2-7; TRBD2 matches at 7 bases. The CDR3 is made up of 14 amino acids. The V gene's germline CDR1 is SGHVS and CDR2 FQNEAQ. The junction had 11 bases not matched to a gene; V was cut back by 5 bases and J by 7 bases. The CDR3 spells CASSQSAGDGEQYF. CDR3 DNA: TGTGCCAGCAGCCAGAGCGCGGGAGACGGTGAGCAGTACTTC.

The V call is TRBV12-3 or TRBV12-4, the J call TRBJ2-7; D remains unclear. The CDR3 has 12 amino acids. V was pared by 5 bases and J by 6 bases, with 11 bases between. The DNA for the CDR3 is TGTGCCAGCAGTACCTGGACGGCCGAGCAGTACTTC. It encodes CASSTWTAEQYF.

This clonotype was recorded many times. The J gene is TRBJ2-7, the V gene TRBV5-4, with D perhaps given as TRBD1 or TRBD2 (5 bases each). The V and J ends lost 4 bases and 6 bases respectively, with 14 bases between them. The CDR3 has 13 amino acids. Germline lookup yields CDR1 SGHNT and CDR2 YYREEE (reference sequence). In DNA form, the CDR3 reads TGTGCCAGCAGCGTGGGGACCAACTTCGAGCAGTACTTC. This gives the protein CASSVGTNFEQYF.

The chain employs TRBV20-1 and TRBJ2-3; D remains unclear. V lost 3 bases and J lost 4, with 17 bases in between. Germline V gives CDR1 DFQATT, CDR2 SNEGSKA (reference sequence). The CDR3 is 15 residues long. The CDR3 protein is CSASVGNKGSDTQYF. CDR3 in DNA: TGCAGTGCTAGTGTCGGAAATAAGGGTTCAGATACGCAGTATTTT.

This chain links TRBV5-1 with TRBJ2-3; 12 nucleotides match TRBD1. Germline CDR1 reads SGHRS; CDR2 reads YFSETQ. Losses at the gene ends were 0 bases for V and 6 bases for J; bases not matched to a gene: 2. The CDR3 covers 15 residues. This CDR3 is CASSLAGQGADTQYF. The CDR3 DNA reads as TGCGCCAGCAGCTTGGCGGGACAGGGGGCCGATACGCAGTATTTT.

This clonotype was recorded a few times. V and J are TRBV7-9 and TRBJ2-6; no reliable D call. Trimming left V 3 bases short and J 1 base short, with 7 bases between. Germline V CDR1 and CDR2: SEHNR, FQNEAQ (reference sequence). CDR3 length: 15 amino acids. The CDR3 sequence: CASSFGDSGANVLTF. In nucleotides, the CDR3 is TGTGCCAGCAGCTTTGGGGATTCTGGGGCCAACGTCCTGACTTTC.

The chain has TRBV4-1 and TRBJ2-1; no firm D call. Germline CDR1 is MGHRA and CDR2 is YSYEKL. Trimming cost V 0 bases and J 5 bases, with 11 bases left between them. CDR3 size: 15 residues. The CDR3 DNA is TGCGCCAGCAGCCAAGATCACGGTCAGGACAATGAGCAGTTCTTC. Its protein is CASSQDHGQDNEQFF.

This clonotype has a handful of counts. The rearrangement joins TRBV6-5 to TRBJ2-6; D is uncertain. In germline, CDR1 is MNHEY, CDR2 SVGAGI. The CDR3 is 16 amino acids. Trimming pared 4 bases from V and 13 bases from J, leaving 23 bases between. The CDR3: CASSSNKGPLLGVLTF. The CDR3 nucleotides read TGTGCCAGCAGTTCAAATAAAGGGCCTCTCCTTGGGGTCCTGACTTTC.

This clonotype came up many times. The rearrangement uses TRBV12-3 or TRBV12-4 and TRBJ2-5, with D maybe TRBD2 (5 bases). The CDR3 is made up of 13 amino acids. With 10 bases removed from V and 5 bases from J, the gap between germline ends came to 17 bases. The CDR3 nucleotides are TGTGCCACCGCAACGAGGCCGGGGGAGACCCAGTACTTC. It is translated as CATATRPGETQYF.

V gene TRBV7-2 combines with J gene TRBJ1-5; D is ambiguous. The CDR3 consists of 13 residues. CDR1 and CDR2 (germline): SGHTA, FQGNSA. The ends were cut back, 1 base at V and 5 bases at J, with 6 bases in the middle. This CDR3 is CASSLDRYQPQHF. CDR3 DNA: TGTGCCAGCAGCTTAGACAGATATCAGCCCCAGCATTTT.

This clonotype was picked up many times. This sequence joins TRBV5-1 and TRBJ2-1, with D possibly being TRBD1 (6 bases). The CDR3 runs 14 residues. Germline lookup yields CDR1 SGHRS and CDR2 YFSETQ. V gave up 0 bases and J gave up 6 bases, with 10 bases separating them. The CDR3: CASSLARTANEQFF. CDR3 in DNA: TGCGCCAGCAGCTTGGCCCGGACAGCCAATGAGCAGTTCTTC.

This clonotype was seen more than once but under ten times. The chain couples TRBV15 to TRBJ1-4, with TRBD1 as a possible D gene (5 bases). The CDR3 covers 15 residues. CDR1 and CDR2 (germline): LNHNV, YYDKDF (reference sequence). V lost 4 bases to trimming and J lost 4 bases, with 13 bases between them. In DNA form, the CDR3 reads TGTGCCACCAGCACCGAGGGGCGGATTAATGAAAAACTGTTTTTT. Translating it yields CATSTEGRINEKLFF.

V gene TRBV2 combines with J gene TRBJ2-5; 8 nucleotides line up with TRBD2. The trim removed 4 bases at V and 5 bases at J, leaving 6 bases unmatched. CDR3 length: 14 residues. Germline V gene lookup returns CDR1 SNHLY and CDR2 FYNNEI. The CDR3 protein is CASSVEREWETQYF. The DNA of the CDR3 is TGTGCCAGCAGTGTGGAGCGGGAGTGGGAGACCCAGTACTTC.

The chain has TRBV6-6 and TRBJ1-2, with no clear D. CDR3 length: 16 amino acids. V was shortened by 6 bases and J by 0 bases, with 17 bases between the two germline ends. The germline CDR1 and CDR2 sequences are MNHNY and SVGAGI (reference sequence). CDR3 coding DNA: TGTGCCAGCAGCAAGAGGACGTACACGGCTAACTATGGCTACACCTTC. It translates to CASSKRTYTANYGYTF.

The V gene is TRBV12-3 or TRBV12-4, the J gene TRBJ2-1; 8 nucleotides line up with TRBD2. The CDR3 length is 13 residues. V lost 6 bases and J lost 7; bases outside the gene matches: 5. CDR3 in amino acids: CASRGLDGNEQFF. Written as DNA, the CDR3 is TGTGCCAGCAGGGGACTAGATGGGAATGAGCAGTTCTTC.

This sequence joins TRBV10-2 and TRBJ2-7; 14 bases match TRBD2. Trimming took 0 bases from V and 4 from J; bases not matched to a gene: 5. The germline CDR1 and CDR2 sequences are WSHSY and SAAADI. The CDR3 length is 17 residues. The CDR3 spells CASSESGLAGVEYEQYF. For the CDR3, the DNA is TGCGCCAGCAGTGAGTCGGGACTAGCGGGAGTTGAGTACGAGCAGTACTTC.

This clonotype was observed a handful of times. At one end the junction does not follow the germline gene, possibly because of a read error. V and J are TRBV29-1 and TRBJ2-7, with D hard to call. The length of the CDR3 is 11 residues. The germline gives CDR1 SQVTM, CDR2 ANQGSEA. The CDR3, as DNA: TGCAGCGTGGGAACCTCCTCCGAGCAGTACTTC. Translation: CSVGTSSEQYF.